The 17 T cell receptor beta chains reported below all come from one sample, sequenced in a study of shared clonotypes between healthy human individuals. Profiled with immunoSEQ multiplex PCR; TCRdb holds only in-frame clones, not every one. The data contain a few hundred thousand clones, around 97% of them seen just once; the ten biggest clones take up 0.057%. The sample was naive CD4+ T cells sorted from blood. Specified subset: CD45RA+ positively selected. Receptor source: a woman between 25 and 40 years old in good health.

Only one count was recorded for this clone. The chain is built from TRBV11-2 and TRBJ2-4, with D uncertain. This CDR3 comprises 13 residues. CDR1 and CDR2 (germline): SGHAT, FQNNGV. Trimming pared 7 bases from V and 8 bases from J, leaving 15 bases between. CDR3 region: CASTTPSNDIQYF. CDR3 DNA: TGTGCCAGCACGACCCCAAGCAACGACATTCAGTACTTC.

CDR3 residues: CASSPRDGSYEQYF. The CDR3 nucleotides read TGTGCCAGTAGTCCCCGGGACGGTTCCTACGAGCAGTACTTC. V usage is TRBV19 and J usage is TRBJ2-7, with D perhaps matching TRBD1 or TRBD2 (5 bases each). The CDR3 runs 14 residues. V dropped 5 bases and J dropped 1 base, with 12 bases sitting between them. Germline assignment: CDR1 LNHDA and CDR2 SQIVND (reference sequence).

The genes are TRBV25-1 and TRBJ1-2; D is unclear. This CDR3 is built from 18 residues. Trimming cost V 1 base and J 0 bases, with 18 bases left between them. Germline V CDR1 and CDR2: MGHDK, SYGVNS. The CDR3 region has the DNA TGTGCCAGCAGTGAATTTTCGCCGAGGGAAACCCCTAACTATGGCTACACCTTC. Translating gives CASSEFSPRETPNYGYTF.

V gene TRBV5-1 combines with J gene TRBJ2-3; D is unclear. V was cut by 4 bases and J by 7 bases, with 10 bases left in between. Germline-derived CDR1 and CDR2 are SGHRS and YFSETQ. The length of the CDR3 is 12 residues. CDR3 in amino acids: CASSETPNTQYF. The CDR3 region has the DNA TGCGCCAGCAGCGAGACTCCAAATACGCAGTATTTT.

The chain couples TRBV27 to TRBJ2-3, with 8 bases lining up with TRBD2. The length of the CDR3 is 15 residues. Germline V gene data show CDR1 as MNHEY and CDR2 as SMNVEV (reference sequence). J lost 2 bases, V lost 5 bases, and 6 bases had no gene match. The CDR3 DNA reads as TGTGCCAGCAGTCGTCCGGGGGGGACCACAGATACGCAGTATTTT. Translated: CASSRPGGTTDTQYF.

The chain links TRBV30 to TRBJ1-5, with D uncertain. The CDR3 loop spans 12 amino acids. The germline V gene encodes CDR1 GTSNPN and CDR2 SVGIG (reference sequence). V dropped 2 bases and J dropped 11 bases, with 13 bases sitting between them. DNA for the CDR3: TGTGCCTGGAGTTACAGAGGATGGGCCCAGCATTTT. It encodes CAWSYRGWAQHF.

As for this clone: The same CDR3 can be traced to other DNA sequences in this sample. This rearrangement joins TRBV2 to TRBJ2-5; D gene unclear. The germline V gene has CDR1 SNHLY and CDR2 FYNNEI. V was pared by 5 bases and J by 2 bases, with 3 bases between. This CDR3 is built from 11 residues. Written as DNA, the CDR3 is TGTGCCAGCAGTCTTCAAGAGACCCAGTACTTC. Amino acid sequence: CASSLQETQYF.

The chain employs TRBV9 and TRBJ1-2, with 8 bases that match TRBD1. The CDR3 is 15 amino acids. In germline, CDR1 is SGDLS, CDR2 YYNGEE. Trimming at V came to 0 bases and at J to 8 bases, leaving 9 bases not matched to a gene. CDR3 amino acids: CASSVGGQGAPGYTF. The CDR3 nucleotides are TGTGCCAGCAGCGTAGGAGGCCAGGGGGCTCCCGGCTACACCTTC. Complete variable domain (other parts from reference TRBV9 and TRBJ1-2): DSGVTQTPKHLITATGQRVTLRCSPRSGDLSVYWYQQSLDQGLQFLIQYYNGEERAKGNILERFSAQQFPDLHSELNLSSLELGDSALYFCASSVGGQGAPGYTFGSGTRLTVV.

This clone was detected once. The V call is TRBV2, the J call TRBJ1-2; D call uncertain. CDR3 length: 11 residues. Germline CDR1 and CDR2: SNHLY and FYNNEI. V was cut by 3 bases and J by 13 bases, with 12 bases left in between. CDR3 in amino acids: CASSERTAATF. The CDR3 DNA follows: TGTGCCAGCAGTGAGAGGACCGCGGCCACCTTC. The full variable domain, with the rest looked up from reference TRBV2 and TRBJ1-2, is EPEVTQTPSHQVTQMGQEVILRCVPISNHLYFYWYRQILGQKVEFLVSFYNNEISEKSEIFDDQFSVERPDGSNFTLKIRSTKLEDSAMYFCASSERTAATFGSGTRLTVV.

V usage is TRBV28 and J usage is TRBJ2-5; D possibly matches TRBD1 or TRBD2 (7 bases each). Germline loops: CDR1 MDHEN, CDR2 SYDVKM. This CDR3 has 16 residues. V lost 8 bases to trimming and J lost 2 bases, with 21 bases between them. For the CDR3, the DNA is TGTGCCAGCCGACGACGGGGGCAGGGGGGGCAAGAGACCCAGTACTTC. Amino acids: CASRRRGQGGQETQYF.

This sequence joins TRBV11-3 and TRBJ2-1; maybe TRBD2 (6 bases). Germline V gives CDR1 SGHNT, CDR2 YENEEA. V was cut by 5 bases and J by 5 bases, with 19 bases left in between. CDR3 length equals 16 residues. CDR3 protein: CASSTRAGAHNNEQFF. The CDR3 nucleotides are TGTGCCAGCAGCACCCGAGCGGGCGCGCACAACAATGAGCAGTTCTTC.

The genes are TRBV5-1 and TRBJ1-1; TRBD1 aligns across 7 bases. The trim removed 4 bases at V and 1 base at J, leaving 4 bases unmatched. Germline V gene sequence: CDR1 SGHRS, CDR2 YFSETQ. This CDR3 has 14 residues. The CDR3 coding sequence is TGCGCCAGCAGCACTCGACAGGGGAACACTGAAGCTTTCTTT. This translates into CASSTRQGNTEAFF.

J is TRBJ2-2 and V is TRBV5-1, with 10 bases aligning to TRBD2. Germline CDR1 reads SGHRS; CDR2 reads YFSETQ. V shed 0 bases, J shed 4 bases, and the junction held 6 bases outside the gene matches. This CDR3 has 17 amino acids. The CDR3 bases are TGCGCCAGCAGCTTGGCGGCTAGCGGGAGTCTCACCGGGGAGCTGTTTTTT. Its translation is CASSLAASGSLTGELFF.

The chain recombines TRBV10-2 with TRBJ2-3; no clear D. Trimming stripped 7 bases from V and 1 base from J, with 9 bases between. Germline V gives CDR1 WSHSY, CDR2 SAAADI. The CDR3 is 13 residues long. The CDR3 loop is CASKGLGTDTQYF. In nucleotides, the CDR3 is TGCGCCAGCAAAGGATTGGGCACAGATACGCAGTATTTT.

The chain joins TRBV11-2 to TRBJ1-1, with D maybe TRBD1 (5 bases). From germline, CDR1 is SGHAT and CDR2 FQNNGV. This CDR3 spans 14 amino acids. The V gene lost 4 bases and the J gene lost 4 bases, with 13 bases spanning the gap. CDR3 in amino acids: CASSSPGGGTEAFF. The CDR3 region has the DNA TGTGCCAGCAGCTCCCCGGGGGGGGGCACTGAAGCTTTCTTT.

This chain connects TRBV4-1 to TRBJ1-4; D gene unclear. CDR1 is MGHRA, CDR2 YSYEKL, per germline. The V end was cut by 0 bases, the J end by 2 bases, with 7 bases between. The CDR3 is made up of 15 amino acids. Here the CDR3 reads CASSQEKGTNEKLFF. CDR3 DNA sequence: TGCGCCAGCAGCCAAGAAAAGGGCACTAATGAAAAACTGTTTTTT.

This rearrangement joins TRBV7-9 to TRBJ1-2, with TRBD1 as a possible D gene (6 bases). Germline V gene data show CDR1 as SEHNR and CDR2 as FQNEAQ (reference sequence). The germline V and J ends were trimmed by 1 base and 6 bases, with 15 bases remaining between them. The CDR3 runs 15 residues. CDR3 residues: CASSLERKQGNGYTF. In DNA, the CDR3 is TGTGCCAGCAGCTTAGAACGAAAACAGGGTAATGGCTACACCTTC.